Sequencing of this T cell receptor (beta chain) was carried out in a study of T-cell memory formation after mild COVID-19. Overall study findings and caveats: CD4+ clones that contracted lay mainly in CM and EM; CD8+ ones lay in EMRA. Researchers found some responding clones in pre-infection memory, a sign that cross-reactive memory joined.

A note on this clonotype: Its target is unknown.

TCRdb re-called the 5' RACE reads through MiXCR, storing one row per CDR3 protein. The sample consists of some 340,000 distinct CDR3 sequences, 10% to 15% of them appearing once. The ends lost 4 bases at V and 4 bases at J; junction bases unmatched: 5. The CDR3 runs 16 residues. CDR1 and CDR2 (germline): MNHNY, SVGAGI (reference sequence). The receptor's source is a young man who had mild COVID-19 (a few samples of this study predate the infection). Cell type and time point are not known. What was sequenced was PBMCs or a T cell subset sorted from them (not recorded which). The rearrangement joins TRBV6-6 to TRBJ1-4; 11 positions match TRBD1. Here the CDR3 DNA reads TGTGCCAGCAGTTTTGGACAGGGGGCGGTTAATGAAAAACTGTTTTTT. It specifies CASSFGQGAVNEKLFF.